This entry lists 16 T cell receptor beta chains sequenced from one sample in a study of blood T cell repertoires in COVID-19. Profiling relied on immunoSEQ multiplex PCR, and the TCRdb table lists in-frame clones only, not all of them. The sample shows some 230,000 clones, approximately 80% of them seen only once. Material for sequencing was peripheral blood. Receptor source: a woman aged 60-75 years who had recovered from COVID-19.

This clone has a single count. The J gene is TRBJ2-7, the V gene TRBV9; a possible D gene is TRBD2 (6 bases). This CDR3 spans 16 amino acids. Germline V lookup: CDR1 SGDLS, CDR2 YYNGEE. The germline V and J ends were trimmed by 4 bases and 0 bases, with 17 bases remaining between them. The CDR3 coding sequence is TGTGCCAGCAGCCTCGGGGTAGCGGAGACCTCCTACGAGCAGTACTTC. The encoded protein is CASSLGVAETSYEQYF. Combining the CDR3 with reference TRBV9 and TRBJ2-7 gives the whole variable domain DSGVTQTPKHLITATGQRVTLRCSPRSGDLSVYWYQQSLDQGLQFLIQYYNGEERAKGNILERFSAQQFPDLHSELNLSSLELGDSALYFCASSLGVAETSYEQYFGPGTRLTVT.

This chain joins TRBV29-1 and TRBJ2-3; 11 bases fit TRBD1. This CDR3 has 16 amino acids. Losses at the gene ends were 6 bases for V and 0 bases for J; bases not matched to a gene: 8. CDR1 and CDR2 (germline): SQVTM, ANQGSEA. In DNA, the CDR3 is TGCAGCGTCAAAGGTGGGACAGGGGGGAGCACAGATACGCAGTATTTT. Residues: CSVKGGTGGSTDTQYF.

V gene TRBV9 combines with J gene TRBJ2-6, with a tentative D call TRBD2 (5 bases). CDR1 SGDLS and CDR2 YYNGEE come from the germline V gene. Trimming removed 4 bases at V and 2 bases at J, with 13 bases between. The CDR3 is 16 residues long. The CDR3 DNA reads as TGTGCCAGCAGCCTACGAGGGAACCCTGGGGCCAACGTCCTGACTTTC. Protein: CASSLRGNPGANVLTF.

The V and J genes are TRBV6-6 and TRBJ2-5; tentative D call: TRBD2 (5 bases). The germline V gene has CDR1 MNHNY and CDR2 SVGAGI (reference sequence). Trimming took off 5 bases at V and 4 bases at J, with 11 bases between the two ends. The CDR3 covers 13 residues. The CDR3 coding sequence is TGTGCCAGCAGTCGGGGAGAGGGAGAGACCCAGTACTTC. Its protein product is CASSRGEGETQYF.

This chain joins TRBV6-4 and TRBJ2-1, with 9 bases lining up with TRBD2. The CDR3 totals 15 residues. The V gene's germline CDR1 is MRHNA and CDR2 SNTAGT. V lost 4 bases, J lost 4 bases, and 5 bases stayed unmatched. CDR3 in DNA: TGTGCCAGCAGTGCTCGCAGCGGGGGGTACAATGAGCAGTTCTTC. This encodes CASSARSGGYNEQFF.

The chain recombines TRBV10-2 with TRBJ1-1; 9 nucleotides match TRBD1. V shed 1 base and J 0 bases; nucleotides not matched to a gene: 6. From germline, CDR1 is WSHSY and CDR2 SAAADI. The CDR3 length is 17 residues. In DNA, the CDR3 is TGCGCCAGCAGTGAGTGGGGGACAGGGACCATGAACACTGAAGCTTTCTTT. This sequence encodes CASSEWGTGTMNTEAFF.

The V gene is TRBV19, the J gene TRBJ1-2, with 7 bases identical to TRBD1. The CDR3 loop spans 13 amino acids. Germline V CDR1 and CDR2: LNHDA, SQIVND (reference sequence). With V trimmed by 6 bases and J by 8 bases, 9 bases remained unmatched. The CDR3 region has the DNA TGTGCCAGTAGCAACCAGGGGGTATGGGGCTACACCTTC. Its protein is CASSNQGVWGYTF.

The rearrangement uses TRBV11-2 and TRBJ1-4, with D perhaps matching TRBD1 (5 bases). V lost 6 bases and J 5 bases, leaving 19 bases between the germline ends. The germline V gene encodes CDR1 SGHAT and CDR2 FQNNGV. This CDR3 is built from 16 residues. CDR3 loop: CASSSRVGGPNEKLFF. DNA for the CDR3: TGTGCCAGCAGTTCCCGTGTGGGGGGTCCCAATGAAAAACTGTTTTTT.

This clone is a singleton in its sample. V is TRBV4-2 and J is TRBJ1-5; D unresolved. Trimming pared 2 bases from V and 4 bases from J, leaving 3 bases between. The CDR3 has 12 residues. Germline V gives CDR1 LGHNA, CDR2 YNFKEQ. The CDR3 loop reads CASSQHNQPQHF. DNA for the CDR3: TGTGCCAGCAGCCAACATAATCAGCCCCAGCATTTT.

The chain uses TRBV12-5 and TRBJ1-6, with D perhaps TRBD1 (5 bases). Trimming pared 3 bases from V and 9 bases from J, leaving 15 bases between. Germline values: CDR1 LGHNT, CDR2 FRNRAP. The length of the CDR3 is 15 residues. CDR3 region: CASGFSGRVFSPLHF. The CDR3 region has the DNA TGTGCTAGTGGTTTCTCGGGCAGGGTTTTTTCACCCCTCCACTTT.

This chain links TRBV4-1 with TRBJ1-5; D perhaps matches TRBD1 (5 bases). The germline gives CDR1 MGHRA, CDR2 YSYEKL. Trimming took off 1 base at V and 5 bases at J, with 12 bases between the two ends. This CDR3 is built from 15 residues. DNA for the CDR3: TGCGCCAGCAGCCAAGGGGATTCGGGGGATCAGCCCCAGCATTTT. Amino acid sequence: CASSQGDSGDQPQHF.

This sequence joins TRBV2 and TRBJ1-1; 12 bases align to TRBD1. V gave up 7 bases and J gave up 6 bases; unmatched junction bases: 6. Germline assignment: CDR1 SNHLY and CDR2 FYNNEI. CDR3 length equals 14 residues. The CDR3 bases are TGTGCCAGCAAACCGGGACAGGGGGCCTCTGAAGCTTTCTTT. Translated: CASKPGQGASEAFF.

This clone was counted only a few times. The chain is built from TRBV19 and TRBJ2-7; TRBD1 agrees at 7 bases. The V segment lost 3 bases and the J segment 3 bases; nucleotides outside the gene matches: 2. Germline CDR1 LNHDA, CDR2 SQIVND (reference sequence). The CDR3 contains 13 residues. The CDR3 DNA follows: TGTGCCAGTAGTATGGGACAGCTCTACGAGCAGTACTTC. Protein: CASSMGQLYEQYF.

J is TRBJ2-2 and V is TRBV5-1; the match to TRBD1 covers 7 bases. With V trimmed by 1 base and J by 3 bases, 3 bases remained unmatched. Germline V lookup: CDR1 SGHRS, CDR2 YFSETQ. CDR3 size: 15 residues. As DNA, the CDR3 is TGCGCCAGCAGCTTGTTTACAGGGGACACCGGGGAGCTGTTTTTT. This sequence encodes CASSLFTGDTGELFF.

The chain employs TRBV5-1 and TRBJ2-7; 12 bases line up with TRBD2. This CDR3 contains 15 residues. Germline values: CDR1 SGHRS, CDR2 YFSETQ. V was clipped by 7 bases and J by 6 bases; unmatched bases: 11. CDR3 region: CASSQASGGAGEQYF. CDR3 nucleotide sequence: TGCGCCAGCTCCCAGGCTAGCGGGGGGGCGGGCGAGCAGTACTTC.

V is TRBV5-4 and J is TRBJ2-7; TRBD2 matches 9 bases. The germline CDR1 and CDR2 sequences are SGHNT and YYREEE (reference sequence). The CDR3 consists of 16 residues. V shed 4 bases, J shed 6 bases, and the junction held 14 bases outside the gene matches. In DNA form, the CDR3 reads TGTGCCAGCAGCCCTCTCGGGGCTAGCGGGACCCCCGAGCAGTACTTC. This encodes CASSPLGASGTPEQYF.